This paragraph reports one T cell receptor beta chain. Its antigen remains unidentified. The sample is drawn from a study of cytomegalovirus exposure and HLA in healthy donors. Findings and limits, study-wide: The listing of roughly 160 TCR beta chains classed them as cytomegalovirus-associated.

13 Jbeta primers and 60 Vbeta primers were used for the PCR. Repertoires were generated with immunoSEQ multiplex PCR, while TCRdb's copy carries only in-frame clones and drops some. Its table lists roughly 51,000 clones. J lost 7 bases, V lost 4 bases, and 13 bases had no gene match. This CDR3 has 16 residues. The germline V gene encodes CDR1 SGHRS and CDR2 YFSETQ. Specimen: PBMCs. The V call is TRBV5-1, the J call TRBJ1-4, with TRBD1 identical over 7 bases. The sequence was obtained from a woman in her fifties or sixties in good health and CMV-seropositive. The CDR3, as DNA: TGCGCCAGCAGCCCGAACCTCGCAGGGGGGACTGAAAAACTGTTTTTT. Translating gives CASSPNLAGGTEKLFF.